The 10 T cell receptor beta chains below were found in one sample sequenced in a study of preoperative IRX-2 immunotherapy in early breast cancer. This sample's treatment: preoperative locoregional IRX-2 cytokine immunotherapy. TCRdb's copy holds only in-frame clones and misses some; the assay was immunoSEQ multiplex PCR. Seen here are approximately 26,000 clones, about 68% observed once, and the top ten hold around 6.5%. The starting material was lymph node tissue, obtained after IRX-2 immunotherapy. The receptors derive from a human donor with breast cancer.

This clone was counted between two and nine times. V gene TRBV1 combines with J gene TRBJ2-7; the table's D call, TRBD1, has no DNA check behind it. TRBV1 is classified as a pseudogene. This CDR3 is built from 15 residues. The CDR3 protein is CASSQGFDRRYEQYF. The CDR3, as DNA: TGCGCCAGCAGCCAAGGATTTGACAGGCGATACGAGCAGTACTTC.

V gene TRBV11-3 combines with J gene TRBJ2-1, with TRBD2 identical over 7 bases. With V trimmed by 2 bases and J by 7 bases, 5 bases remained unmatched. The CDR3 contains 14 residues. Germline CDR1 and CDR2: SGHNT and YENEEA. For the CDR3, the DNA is TGTGCCAGCAGCTTATACGCGGGAGAAAATGAGCAGTTCTTC. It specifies CASSLYAGENEQFF.

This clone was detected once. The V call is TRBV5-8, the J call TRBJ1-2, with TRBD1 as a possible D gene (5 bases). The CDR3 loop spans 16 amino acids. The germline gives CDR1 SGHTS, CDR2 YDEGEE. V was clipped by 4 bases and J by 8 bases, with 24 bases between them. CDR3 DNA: TGTGCCAGCAGCGCCTTCGCAGGGTCCTCGCCGGGGGGCTACACCTTC. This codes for CASSAFAGSSPGGYTF.

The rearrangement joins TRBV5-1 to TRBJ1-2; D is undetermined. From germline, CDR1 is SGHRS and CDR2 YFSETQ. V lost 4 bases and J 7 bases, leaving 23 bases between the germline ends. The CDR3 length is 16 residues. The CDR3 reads CASSPRSGEGIGGYTF. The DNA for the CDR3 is TGCGCCAGCAGCCCCCGGAGTGGAGAGGGCATAGGTGGCTACACCTTC.

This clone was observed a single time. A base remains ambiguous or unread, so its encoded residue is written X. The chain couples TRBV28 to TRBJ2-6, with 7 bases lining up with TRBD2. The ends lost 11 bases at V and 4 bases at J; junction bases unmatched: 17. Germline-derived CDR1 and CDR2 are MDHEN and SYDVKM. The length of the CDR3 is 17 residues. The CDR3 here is CAEKXAGIAGGANVLTF. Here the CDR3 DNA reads TGTGCCGAAAAGYCGGCAGGGATAGCGGGCGGGGCCAACGTCCTGACTTTC.

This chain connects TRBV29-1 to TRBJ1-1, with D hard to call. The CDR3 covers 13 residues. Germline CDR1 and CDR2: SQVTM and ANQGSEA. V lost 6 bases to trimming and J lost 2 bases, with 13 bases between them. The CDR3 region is CSVAPGVNTEAFF. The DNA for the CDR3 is TGCAGCGTCGCTCCGGGAGTCAACACTGAAGCTTTCTTT.

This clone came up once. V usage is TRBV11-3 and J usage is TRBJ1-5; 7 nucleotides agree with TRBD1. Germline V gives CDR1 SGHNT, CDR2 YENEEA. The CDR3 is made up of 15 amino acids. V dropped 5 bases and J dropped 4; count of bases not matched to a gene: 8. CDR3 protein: CASSPRDSFNQPQHF. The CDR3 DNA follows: TGTGCCAGCAGCCCCCGGGACAGCTTTAATCAGCCCCAGCATTTT.

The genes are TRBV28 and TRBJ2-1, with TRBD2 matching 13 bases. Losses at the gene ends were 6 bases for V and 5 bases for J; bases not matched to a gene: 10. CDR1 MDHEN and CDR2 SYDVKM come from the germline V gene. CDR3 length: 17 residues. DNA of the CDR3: TGTGCCAGCAGGTCCGGACTAGCGGGAGCGATACACAATGAGCAGTTCTTC. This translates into CASRSGLAGAIHNEQFF. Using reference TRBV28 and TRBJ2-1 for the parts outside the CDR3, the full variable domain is DVKVTQSSRYLVKRTGEKVFLECVQDMDHENMFWYRQDPGLGLRLIYFSYDVKMKEKGDIPEGYSVSREKKERFSLILESASTNQTSMYLCASRSGLAGAIHNEQFFGPGTRLTVL.

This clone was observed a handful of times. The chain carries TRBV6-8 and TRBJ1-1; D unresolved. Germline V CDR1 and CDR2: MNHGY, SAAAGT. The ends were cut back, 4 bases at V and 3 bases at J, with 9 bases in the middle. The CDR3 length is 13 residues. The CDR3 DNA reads TGTGCCAGCAGTTCCCCGAGTTACACTGAAGCTTTCTTT. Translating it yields CASSSPSYTEAFF.

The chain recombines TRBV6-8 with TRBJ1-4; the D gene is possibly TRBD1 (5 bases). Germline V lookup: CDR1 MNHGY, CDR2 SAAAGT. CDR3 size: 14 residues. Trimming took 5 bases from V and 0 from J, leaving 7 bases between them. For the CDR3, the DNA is TGTGCCAGCAGTCAGGGTACAACTAATGAAAAACTGTTTTTT. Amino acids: CASSQGTTNEKLFF.